This T cell receptor beta chain originates from a study of T cell responses to AZD1222 COVID-19 vaccine. Sequencing was performed with immunoSEQ multiplex PCR; in TCRdb, only in-frame clones are kept and a portion is missing. This table holds around 180,000 clones, over 80% found once. This TCR was sampled from an adult in good health. The sample in question was peripheral blood, obtained on day 0 of AZD1222 vaccination.

The CDR3 loop is CASSFISYEQYF. The CDR3 bases are TGTGCCAGCAGCTTTATCTCCTACGAGCAGTACTTC. J is TRBJ2-7 and V is TRBV7-2; D is uncertain. CDR3 length: 12 amino acids. V lost 3 bases and J 0 bases, leaving 3 bases between the germline ends. In germline, CDR1 is SGHTA, CDR2 FQGNSA.